One T cell receptor beta chain is described in this entry. Sequencing used immunoSEQ multiplex PCR; TCRdb keeps in-frame clones, though not all of them. In the table there are roughly 200,000 clones, approximately 85% of which are singletons. These data come from a study of blood T cell repertoires in COVID-19. Study in general: Sites in the United States, Italy and Spain provided acute and convalescent COVID-19 samples.

There are 16 residues in the CDR3. V was cut by 5 bases and J by 1 base, with 12 bases left in between. Germline V lookup: CDR1 SGHAT, CDR2 FQNNGV. The sequencing sample was made of peripheral blood. The chain is built from TRBV11-2 and TRBJ1-6; D not certain. The receptor was isolated from a human donor with active or convalescent COVID-19. The donor label of this sample is uncertain. The CDR3: CASSPRRGSYNSPLHF. CDR3 nucleotides: TGTGCCAGCAGCCCTAGAAGAGGGTCCTATAATTCACCCCTCCACTTT.